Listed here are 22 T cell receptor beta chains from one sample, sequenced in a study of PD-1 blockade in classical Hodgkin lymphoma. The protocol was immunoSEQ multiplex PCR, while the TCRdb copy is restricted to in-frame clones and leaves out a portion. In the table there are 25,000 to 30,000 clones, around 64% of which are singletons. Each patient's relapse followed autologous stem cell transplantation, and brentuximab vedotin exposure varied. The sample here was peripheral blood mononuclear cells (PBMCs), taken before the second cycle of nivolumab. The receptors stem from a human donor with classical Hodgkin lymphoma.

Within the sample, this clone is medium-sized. The DNA of the CDR3 is TGTGCCAGCAGTAGGATTTGGCAGGGCCTAGAGGGCTACACCTTC. Protein: CASSRIWQGLEGYTF. V gene TRBV6-5 combines with J gene TRBJ1-2; tentatively, D is TRBD1 (5 bases). Looked up from germline, CDR1 is MNHEY and CDR2 is SVGAGI. The CDR3 runs 15 residues. Deletions cut 5 bases from V and 8 bases from J, with 21 bases between.

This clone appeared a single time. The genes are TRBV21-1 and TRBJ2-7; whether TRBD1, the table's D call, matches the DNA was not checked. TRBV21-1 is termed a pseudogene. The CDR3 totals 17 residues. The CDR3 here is CASSIEDTGTDSYEQYF. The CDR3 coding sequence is TGTGCCAGCAGCATTGAAGATACCGGGACAGACTCCTACGAGCAGTACTTC.

In DNA form, the CDR3 reads TGTGCCAGTAATCCGGACAGCGTTAACACCGGGGAGCTGTTTTTT. Its translation: CASNPDSVNTGELFF. V and J are TRBV19 and TRBJ2-2, with a possible D match to TRBD1 (6 bases). The CDR3 totals 15 residues. V dropped 7 bases and J dropped 2 bases, with 14 bases sitting between them. Germline CDR1 LNHDA, CDR2 SQIVND (reference sequence).

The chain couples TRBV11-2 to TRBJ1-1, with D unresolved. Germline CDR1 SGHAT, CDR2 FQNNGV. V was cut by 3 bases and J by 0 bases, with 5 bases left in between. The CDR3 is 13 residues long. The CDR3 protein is CASSFEVNTEAFF. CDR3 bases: TGTGCCAGCAGCTTTGAGGTGAACACTGAAGCTTTCTTT.

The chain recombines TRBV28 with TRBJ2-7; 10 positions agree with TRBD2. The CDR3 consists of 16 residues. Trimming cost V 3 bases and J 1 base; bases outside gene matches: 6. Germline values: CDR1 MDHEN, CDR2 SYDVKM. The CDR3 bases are TGTGCCAGCAGTTTTCAGACTAGCGGGCCTTCCTACGAGCAGTACTTC. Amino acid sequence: CASSFQTSGPSYEQYF.

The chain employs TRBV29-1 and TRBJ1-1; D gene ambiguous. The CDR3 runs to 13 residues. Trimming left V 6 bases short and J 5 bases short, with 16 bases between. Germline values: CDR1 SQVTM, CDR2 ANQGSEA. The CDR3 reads CSVSHQRGTEAFF. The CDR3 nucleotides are TGCAGCGTCAGTCACCAGAGAGGGACTGAAGCTTTCTTT.

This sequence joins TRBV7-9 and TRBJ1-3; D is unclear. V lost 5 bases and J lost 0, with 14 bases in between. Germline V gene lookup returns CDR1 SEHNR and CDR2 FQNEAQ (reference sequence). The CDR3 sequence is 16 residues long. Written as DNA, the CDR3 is TGTGCCAGCAGCATCGAGCGGGCGAGCTCTGGAAACACCATATATTTT. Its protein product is CASSIERASSGNTIYF.

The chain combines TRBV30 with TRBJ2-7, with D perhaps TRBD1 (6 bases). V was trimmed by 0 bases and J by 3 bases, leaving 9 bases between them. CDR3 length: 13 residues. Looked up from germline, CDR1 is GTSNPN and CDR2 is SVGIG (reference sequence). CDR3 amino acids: CAWSVEQGYEQYF. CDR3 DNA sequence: TGTGCCTGGAGTGTAGAACAGGGCTACGAGCAGTACTTC.

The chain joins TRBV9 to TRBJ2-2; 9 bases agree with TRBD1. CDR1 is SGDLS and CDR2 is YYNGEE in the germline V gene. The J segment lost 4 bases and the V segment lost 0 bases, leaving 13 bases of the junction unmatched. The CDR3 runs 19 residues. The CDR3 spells CASSVETGGSRRSTGELFF. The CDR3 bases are TGTGCCAGCAGCGTAGAGACAGGGGGGAGTCGGCGCTCCACCGGGGAGCTGTTTTTT.

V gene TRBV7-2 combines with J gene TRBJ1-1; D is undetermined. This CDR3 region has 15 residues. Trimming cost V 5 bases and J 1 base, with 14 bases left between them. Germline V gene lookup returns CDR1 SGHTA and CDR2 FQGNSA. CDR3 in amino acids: CASSRNRGTNTEAFF. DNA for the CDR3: TGTGCCAGCAGCCGAAATCGGGGAACGAACACTGAAGCTTTCTTT.

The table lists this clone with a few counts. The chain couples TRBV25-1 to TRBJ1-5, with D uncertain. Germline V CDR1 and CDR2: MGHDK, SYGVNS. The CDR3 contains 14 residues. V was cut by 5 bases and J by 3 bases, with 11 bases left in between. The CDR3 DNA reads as TGTGCCAGCAGTCCCCTTCATAACAATCAGCCCCAGCATTTT. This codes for CASSPLHNNQPQHF. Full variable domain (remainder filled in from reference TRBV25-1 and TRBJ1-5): EADIYQTPRYLVIGTGKKITLECSQTMGHDKMYWYQQDPGMELHLIHYSYGVNSTEKGDLSSESTVSRIRTEHFPLTLESARPSHTSQYLCASSPLHNNQPQHFGDGTRLSIL.

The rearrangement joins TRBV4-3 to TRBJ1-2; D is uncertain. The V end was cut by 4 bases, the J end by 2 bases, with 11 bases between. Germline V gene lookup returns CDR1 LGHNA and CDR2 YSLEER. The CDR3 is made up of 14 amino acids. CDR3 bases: TGCGCCAGCAGCCCCGAAATGGGGAACTATGGCTACACCTTC. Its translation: CASSPEMGNYGYTF.

CDR3 nucleotide sequence: TGTGCCAGCAGACGACAGGGTACCGTGACGGGGGAAAAACTGTTTTTT. Protein product: CASRRQGTVTGEKLFF. The rearrangement links TRBV5-5 to TRBJ1-4, with 7 bases fitting TRBD1. The CDR3 runs 16 residues. Germline loops: CDR1 SGHKS, CDR2 YYEKEE (reference sequence). The ends lost 5 bases at V and 8 bases at J; junction bases unmatched: 15.

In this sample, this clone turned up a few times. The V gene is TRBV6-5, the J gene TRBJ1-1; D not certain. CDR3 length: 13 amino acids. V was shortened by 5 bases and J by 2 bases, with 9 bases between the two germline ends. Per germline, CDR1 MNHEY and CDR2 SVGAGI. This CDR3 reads CASSGRLNTEAFF. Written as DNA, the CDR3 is TGTGCCAGCAGTGGGAGACTCAACACTGAAGCTTTCTTT.

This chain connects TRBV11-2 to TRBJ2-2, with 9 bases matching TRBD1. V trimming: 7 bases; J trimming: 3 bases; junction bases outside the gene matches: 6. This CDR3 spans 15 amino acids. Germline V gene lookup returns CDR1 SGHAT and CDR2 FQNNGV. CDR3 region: CASNYRGQDTGELFF. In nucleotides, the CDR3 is TGTGCCAGCAACTACAGGGGGCAAGACACCGGGGAGCTGTTTTTT.

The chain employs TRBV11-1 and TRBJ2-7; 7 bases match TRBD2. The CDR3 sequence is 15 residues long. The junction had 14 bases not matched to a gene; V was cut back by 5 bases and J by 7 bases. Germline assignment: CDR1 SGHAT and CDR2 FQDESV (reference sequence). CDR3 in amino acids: CASSARQAGRGEQYF. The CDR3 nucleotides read TGTGCCAGCAGCGCTAGGCAAGCGGGAAGGGGAGAGCAGTACTTC.

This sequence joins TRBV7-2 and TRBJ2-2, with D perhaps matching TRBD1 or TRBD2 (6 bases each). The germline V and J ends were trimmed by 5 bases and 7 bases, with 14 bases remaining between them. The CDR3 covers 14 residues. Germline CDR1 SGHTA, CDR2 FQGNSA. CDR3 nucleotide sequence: TGTGCCAGCAGCCGGGGGCAGGGCGGCGGGGAGCTGTTTTTT. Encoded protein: CASSRGQGGGELFF.

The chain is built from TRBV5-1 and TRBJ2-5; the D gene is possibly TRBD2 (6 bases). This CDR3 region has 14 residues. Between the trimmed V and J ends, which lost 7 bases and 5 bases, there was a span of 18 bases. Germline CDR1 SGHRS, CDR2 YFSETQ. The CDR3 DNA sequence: TGCGCCAGCGGTTCAACCGGGACTCGGGAGACCCAGTACTTC. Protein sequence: CASGSTGTRETQYF.

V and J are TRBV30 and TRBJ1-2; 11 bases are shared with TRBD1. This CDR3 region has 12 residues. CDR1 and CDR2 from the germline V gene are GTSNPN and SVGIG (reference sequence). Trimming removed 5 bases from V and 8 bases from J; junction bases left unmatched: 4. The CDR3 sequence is CAWGQGAKGYTF. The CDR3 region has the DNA TGTGCCTGGGGACAGGGGGCTAAAGGCTACACCTTC.

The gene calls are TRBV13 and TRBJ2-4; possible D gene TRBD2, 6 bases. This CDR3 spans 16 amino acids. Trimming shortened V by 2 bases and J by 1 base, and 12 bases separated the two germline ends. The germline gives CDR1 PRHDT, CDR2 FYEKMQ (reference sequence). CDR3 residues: CASSLKLAGAKNIQYF. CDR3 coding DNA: TGTGCCAGCAGCTTAAAACTAGCCGGGGCCAAAAACATTCAGTACTTC.

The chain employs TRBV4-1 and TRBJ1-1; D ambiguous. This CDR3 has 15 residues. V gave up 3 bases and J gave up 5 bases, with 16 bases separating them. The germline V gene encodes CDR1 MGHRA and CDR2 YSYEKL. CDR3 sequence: CASSHPDLLGTEAFF. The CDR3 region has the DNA TGCGCCAGCAGCCATCCCGACCTGTTGGGGACTGAAGCTTTCTTT.

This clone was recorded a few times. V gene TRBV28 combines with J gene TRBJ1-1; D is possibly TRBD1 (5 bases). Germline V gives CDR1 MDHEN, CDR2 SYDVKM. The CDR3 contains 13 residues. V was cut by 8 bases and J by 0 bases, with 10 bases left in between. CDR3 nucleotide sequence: TGTGCCAGCCTCTGGGACTTGAACACTGAAGCTTTCTTT. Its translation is CASLWDLNTEAFF.